The 3 T cell receptor beta chains listed next were all sequenced from one sample in a study of T-cell reconstitution after alpha-beta-depleted transplantation in children. This sample's TCRbeta library carried unique molecular identifier barcodes. TCRdb fed the PCR reads into MiXCR, producing one record per CDR3 protein. The sample lists 150,000 to 250,000 distinct CDR3 sequences; 6.3% were seen once. The starting material was PBMCs, obtained before TCRalphabeta/CD19-depleted stem cell transplant. The origin of the receptors is a girl less than two years old with combined immunodeficiency, due to receive a stem cell transplant.

This clonotype was counted many times. The chain employs TRBV6-4 and TRBJ2-1, with TRBD2 matching 16 bases. Germline CDR1 is MRHNA and CDR2 is SNTAGT. There are 17 residues in the CDR3. J lost 2 bases, V lost 5 bases, and 3 bases had no gene match. The CDR3, as DNA: TGTGCCAGCAGTAAAGGGACTAGCGGGAGGGCCTACAATGAGCAGTTCTTC. This sequence encodes CASSKGTSGRAYNEQFF.

About this clonotype: A much larger clone is a single base away; this may be a read error. V gene TRBV6-1 combines with J gene TRBJ2-2, with TRBD1 matching over 11 bases. J lost 1 base, V lost 7 bases, and 14 bases had no gene match. Germline V gene data show CDR1 as MNHNS and CDR2 as SASEGT. The CDR3 consists of 19 residues. CDR3 residues: CASTPIVPGQGGNTGELFF. The CDR3 nucleotides read TGTGCCAGCACGCCCATTGTCCCGGGACAGGGGGGGAACACCGGGGAGCTGTTTTTT.

This clonotype was recorded many times. The chain has TRBV3-1 and TRBJ1-2; D is uncertain. V dropped 5 bases and J dropped 5 bases, with 9 bases sitting between them. The germline V gene encodes CDR1 LGHDT and CDR2 YNNKEL (reference sequence). The CDR3 loop spans 12 amino acids. The CDR3 is CASSAWGYGYTF. The CDR3 coding sequence is TGTGCCAGCAGCGCATGGGGATATGGCTACACCTTC.